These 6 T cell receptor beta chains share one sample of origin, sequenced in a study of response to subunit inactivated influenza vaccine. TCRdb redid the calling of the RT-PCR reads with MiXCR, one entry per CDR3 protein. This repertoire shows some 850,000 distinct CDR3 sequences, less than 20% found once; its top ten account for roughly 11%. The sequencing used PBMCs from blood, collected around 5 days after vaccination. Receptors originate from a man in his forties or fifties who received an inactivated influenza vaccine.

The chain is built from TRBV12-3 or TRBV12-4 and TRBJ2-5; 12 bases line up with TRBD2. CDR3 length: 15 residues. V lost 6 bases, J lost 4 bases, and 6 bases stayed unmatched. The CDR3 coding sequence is TGTGCCAGCAGCCGACAGGGACTAGCGGGAGAGACCCAGTACTTC. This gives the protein CASSRQGLAGETQYF.

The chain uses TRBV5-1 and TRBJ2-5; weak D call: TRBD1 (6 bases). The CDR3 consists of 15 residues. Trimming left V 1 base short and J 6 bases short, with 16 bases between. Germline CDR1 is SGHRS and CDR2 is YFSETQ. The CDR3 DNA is TGCGCCAGCAGCTTGCAGGGGATGGAGCAAAAGACCCAGTACTTC. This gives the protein CASSLQGMEQKTQYF.

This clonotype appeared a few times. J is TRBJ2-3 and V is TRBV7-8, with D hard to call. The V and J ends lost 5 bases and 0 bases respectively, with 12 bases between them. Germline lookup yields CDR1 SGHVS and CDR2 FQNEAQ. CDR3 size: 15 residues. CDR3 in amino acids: CASSGYGQSTDTQYF. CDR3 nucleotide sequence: TGTGCCAGCAGCGGATACGGGCAGAGCACAGATACGCAGTATTTT. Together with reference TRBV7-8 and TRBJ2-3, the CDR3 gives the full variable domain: GAGVSQSPRYKVAKRGQDVALRCDPISGHVSLFWYQQALGQGPEFLTYFQNEAQLDKSGLPSDRFFAERPEGSVSTLKIQRTQQEDSAVYLCASSGYGQSTDTQYFGPGTRLTVL.

The CDR3 region has the DNA TGTGCCAGCAGTTTAGTAGGGCTCTACGAGCAGTACTTC. This sequence encodes CASSLVGLYEQYF. This chain links TRBV12-3 or TRBV12-4 with TRBJ2-7; D is uncertain. V was trimmed by 1 base and J by 3 bases, leaving 7 bases between them. The CDR3 totals 13 residues.

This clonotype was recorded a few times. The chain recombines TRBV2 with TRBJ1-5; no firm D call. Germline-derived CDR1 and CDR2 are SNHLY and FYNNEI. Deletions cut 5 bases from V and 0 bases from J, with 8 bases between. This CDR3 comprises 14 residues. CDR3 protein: CASSRTLSNQPQHF. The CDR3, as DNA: TGTGCCAGCAGTAGGACCCTTAGCAATCAGCCCCAGCATTTT.

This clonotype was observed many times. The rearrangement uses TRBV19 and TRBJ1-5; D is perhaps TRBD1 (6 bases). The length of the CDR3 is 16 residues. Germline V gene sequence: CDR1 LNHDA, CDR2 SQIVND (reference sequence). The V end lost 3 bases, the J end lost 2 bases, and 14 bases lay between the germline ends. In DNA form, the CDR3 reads TGTGCCAGTAGTATCACAGGGATGAGGGGCAATCAGCCCCAGCATTTT. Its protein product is CASSITGMRGNQPQHF.